The clone carrying this T cell receptor beta chain was seen a single time. The target antigen is unknown. Repertoires were generated with immunoSEQ multiplex PCR, while TCRdb's copy carries only in-frame clones and drops some. The sample lists around 1,100,000 clones, about 80% occurring once. The data were obtained in a study of shared clonotypes between healthy human individuals. Study-wide background: Per donor, three plates held CD4 naive cells, three held CD4 memory, two held CD8 naive and one held CD8 memory. Study outcomes and limitations: The study's rarefaction showed incomplete sorted-subset sequencing despite large depth. Memory subsets generally showed smaller estimated richness than naive subsets did.

CD4+ cells underwent separation, giving CD45RA+ naive and CD45RA-negative memory subsets. V dropped 6 bases and J dropped 1; count of bases not matched to a gene: 4. The CDR3 has 14 amino acids. Looked up from germline, CDR1 is MDHEN and CDR2 is SYDVKM. The chain employs TRBV28 and TRBJ1-2; 8 nucleotides align to TRBD1. This clonotype originated in a man younger than 35 in good health. Some clones in this sample may be carry-over from other donors' samples. Input material: memory CD4+ T cells from PBMCs. Subset here: CD45RA-negative fraction. The CDR3 DNA follows: TGTGCCAGCAGGGATACAGGGGGTAACTATGGCTACACCTTC. Amino acids: CASRDTGGNYGYTF.